This passage covers 12 T cell receptor beta chains from one sample sequenced in a study of blood T cell repertoires in COVID-19. Here immunoSEQ multiplex PCR was the method, and the copy in TCRdb shows in-frame clones only, minus some. The data show some 240,000 clones, about four fifths seen once. Sequences were obtained from peripheral blood. The receptor source for this set is a woman aged 80 or over with acute or convalescent COVID-19.

This chain links TRBV5-8 with TRBJ2-3, with D tentatively TRBD1 (6 bases). Germline-derived CDR1 and CDR2 are SGHTS and YDEGEE. The CDR3 is made up of 16 amino acids. With 0 bases removed from V and 4 bases from J, the gap between germline ends came to 15 bases. The CDR3 region is CASSLGGLEGADTQYF. DNA of the CDR3: TGTGCCAGCAGCTTGGGGGGGCTTGAGGGGGCAGATACGCAGTATTTT. Supplemented by reference TRBV5-8 and TRBJ2-3, the full variable domain reads EAGVTQSPTHLIKTRGQQATLRCSPISGHTSVYWYQQALGLGLQFLLWYDEGEERNRGNFPPRFSGRQFPNYSSELNVNALELEDSALYLCASSLGGLEGADTQYFGPGTRLTVL.

Here the CDR3 DNA reads TGTGCCAGCAGAGGACAGTTGAGCTCTGGGGCCAACGTCCTGACTTTC. Its translation: CASRGQLSSGANVLTF. The J gene is TRBJ2-6, the V gene TRBV25-1, with a weak D call TRBD1 (6 bases). The CDR3 totals 16 residues. V lost 6 bases and J lost 0, with 12 bases in between. The germline CDR1 and CDR2 sequences are MGHDK and SYGVNS.

This clone was counted once. The chain couples TRBV18 to TRBJ2-7, with 8 bases that match TRBD1. The CDR3 consists of 17 residues. Looked up from germline, CDR1 is KGHSH and CDR2 is LQKENI. Trimming at V came to 1 base and at J to 2 bases, leaving 10 bases not matched to a gene. The CDR3 bases are TGTGCCAGCTCACCACGGCAGGCGGACAGGGCCCCCTACGAGCAGTACTTC. Its translation is CASSPRQADRAPYEQYF. Together with reference TRBV18 and TRBJ2-7, the CDR3 gives the full variable domain: NAGVMQNPRHLVRRRGQEARLRCSPMKGHSHVYWYRQLPEEGLKFMVYLQKENIIDESGMPKERFSAEFPKEGPSILRIQQVVRGDSAAYFCASSPRQADRAPYEQYFGPGTRLTVT.

V gene TRBV2 combines with J gene TRBJ2-3, with D possibly matching TRBD1 (6 bases). The germline V gene encodes CDR1 SNHLY and CDR2 FYNNEI. The ends were cut back, 2 bases at V and 5 bases at J, with 14 bases in the middle. The CDR3 length is 15 residues. The CDR3 sequence: CASSEIGGLEDTQYF. The CDR3 region has the DNA TGTGCCAGCAGTGAAATAGGGGGATTGGAAGATACGCAGTATTTT.

This rearrangement joins TRBV5-8 to TRBJ2-7, with D perhaps matching TRBD1 (5 bases). Trimming removed 4 bases from V and 6 bases from J, with 17 bases in between. CDR3 length equals 14 residues. Germline V lookup: CDR1 SGHTS, CDR2 YDEGEE. This CDR3 reads CASSRGAGPFEQYF. In DNA, the CDR3 is TGTGCCAGCAGCCGTGGGGCAGGGCCCTTCGAGCAGTACTTC.

The genes are TRBV10-3 and TRBJ2-1; the match to TRBD1 covers 7 bases. Germline V lookup: CDR1 ENHRY, CDR2 SYGVKD. V lost 6 bases and J lost 9; bases outside the gene matches: 5. CDR3 size: 12 residues. The CDR3 DNA sequence: TGTGCCATCAGGGAGACAGGGAGTGAGCAGTTCTTC. It specifies CAIRETGSEQFF.

This rearrangement joins TRBV24-1 to TRBJ2-2; a weak D match, TRBD2 (6 bases). Germline V gene lookup returns CDR1 KGHDR and CDR2 SFDVKD. CDR3 length: 15 residues. The V gene lost 5 bases and the J gene lost 2 bases, with 11 bases spanning the gap. The CDR3 loop is CATSGTGTNTGELFF. DNA of the CDR3: TGTGCCACCAGTGGCACCGGGACTAACACCGGGGAGCTGTTTTTT.

This clone occurred a few times. This rearrangement joins TRBV19 to TRBJ2-2, with a tentative D call TRBD1 (5 bases). Germline loops: CDR1 LNHDA, CDR2 SQIVND (reference sequence). The CDR3 is 13 amino acids. Trimming took 5 bases from V and 2 from J, leaving 6 bases between them. The CDR3 loop is CASSWGNTGELFF. The CDR3, as DNA: TGTGCCAGTAGTTGGGGCAACACCGGGGAGCTGTTTTTT.

The chain uses TRBV7-2 and TRBJ1-2, with TRBD1 as a possible D gene (5 bases). Trimming shortened V by 3 bases and J by 8 bases, and 13 bases separated the two germline ends. Germline V gene data show CDR1 as SGHTA and CDR2 as FQGNSA. The CDR3 loop spans 13 amino acids. DNA of the CDR3: TGTGCCAGCAGCTTTTCAGGGAATGAGGGCTACACCTTC. This encodes CASSFSGNEGYTF.

The genes are TRBV5-5 and TRBJ1-1; D might be TRBD1 (5 bases). Looked up from germline, CDR1 is SGHKS and CDR2 is YYEKEE (reference sequence). Trimming left V 2 bases short and J 1 base short, with 9 bases between. The CDR3 has 14 amino acids. CDR3 sequence: CASSLEQANTEAFF. The CDR3 DNA is TGTGCCAGCAGCTTAGAACAGGCGAACACTGAAGCTTTCTTT.

CDR3 in amino acids: CAAPRGPFQMGEQYF. CDR3 DNA: TGTGCCGCCCCCAGGGGACCGTTCCAAATGGGGGAGCAGTACTTC. J is TRBJ2-7 and V is TRBV2, with D perhaps matching TRBD1 (6 bases). CDR3 length equals 15 residues. CDR1 and CDR2 from the germline V gene are SNHLY and FYNNEI. The V end lost 11 bases, the J end lost 7 bases, and 27 bases lay between the germline ends.

This sequence joins TRBV6-2 or TRBV6-3 and TRBJ2-6; D is possibly TRBD1 (6 bases). The CDR3 totals 18 residues. V lost 4 bases to trimming and J lost 5 bases, with 21 bases between them. Germline CDR1 and CDR2: MNHEY and SVGEGT. CDR3 loop: CASSFQTPGTRRANVLTF. The CDR3 nucleotides are TGTGCCAGCAGTTTCCAAACCCCGGGGACACGGAGGGCCAACGTCCTGACTTTC.